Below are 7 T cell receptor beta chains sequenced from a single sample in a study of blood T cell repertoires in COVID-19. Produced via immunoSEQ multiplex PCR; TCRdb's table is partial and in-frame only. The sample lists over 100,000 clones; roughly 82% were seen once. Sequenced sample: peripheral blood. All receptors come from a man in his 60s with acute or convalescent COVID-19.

The CDR3 DNA reads as TGTGCCAGCTCGCCTGCGGGACAGGGGGCGAACACCATATATTTT. Amino acid sequence: CASSPAGQGANTIYF. The chain recombines TRBV18 with TRBJ1-3; 12 bases map to TRBD1. The CDR3 is made up of 15 amino acids. The germline gives CDR1 KGHSH, CDR2 LQKENI. V shed 6 bases, J shed 7 bases, and the junction held 7 bases outside the gene matches.

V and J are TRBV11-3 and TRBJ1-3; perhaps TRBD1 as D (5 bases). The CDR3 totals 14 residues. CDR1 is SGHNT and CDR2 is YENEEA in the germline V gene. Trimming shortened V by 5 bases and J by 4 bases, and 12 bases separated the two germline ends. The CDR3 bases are TGTGCCAGCAGCACCCCAGGGCGCGGAAACACCATATATTTT. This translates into CASSTPGRGNTIYF.

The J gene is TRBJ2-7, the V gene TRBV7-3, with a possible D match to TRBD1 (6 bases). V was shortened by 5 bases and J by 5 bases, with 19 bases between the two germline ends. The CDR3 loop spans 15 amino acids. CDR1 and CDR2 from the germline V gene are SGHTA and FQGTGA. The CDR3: CASSLVPGHVDEQYF. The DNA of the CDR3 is TGTGCCAGCAGCCTAGTTCCGGGACACGTCGACGAGCAGTACTTC.

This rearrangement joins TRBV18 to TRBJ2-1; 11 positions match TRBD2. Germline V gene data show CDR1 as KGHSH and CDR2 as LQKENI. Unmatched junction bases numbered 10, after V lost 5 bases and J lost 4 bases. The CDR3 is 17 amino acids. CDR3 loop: CASSGGLAGVPYNEQFF. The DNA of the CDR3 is TGTGCCAGCTCAGGAGGACTAGCGGGCGTTCCGTACAATGAGCAGTTCTTC.

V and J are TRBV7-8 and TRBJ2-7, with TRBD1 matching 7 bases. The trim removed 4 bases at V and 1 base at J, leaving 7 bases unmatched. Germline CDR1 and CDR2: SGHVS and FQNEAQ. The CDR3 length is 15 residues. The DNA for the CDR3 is TGTGCCAGCAGCTCACCGGGACAGAGTTCCTACGAGCAGTACTTC. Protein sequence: CASSSPGQSSYEQYF.

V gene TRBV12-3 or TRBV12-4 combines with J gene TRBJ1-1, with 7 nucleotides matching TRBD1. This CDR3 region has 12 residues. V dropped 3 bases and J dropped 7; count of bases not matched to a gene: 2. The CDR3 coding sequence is TGTGCCAGCAGTTTCGGGGACAGTGAAGCTTTCTTT. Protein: CASSFGDSEAFF.

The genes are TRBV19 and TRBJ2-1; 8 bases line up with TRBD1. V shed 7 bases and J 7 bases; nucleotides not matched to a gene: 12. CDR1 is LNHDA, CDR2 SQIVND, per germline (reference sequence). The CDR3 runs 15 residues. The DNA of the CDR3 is TGTGCCAGTACCGACTCCGGGACAGGTTTAAATGAGCAGTTCTTC. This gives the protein CASTDSGTGLNEQFF. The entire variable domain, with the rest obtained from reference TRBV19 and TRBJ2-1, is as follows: DGGITQSPKYLFRKEGQNVTLSCEQNLNHDAMYWYRQDPGQGLRLIYYSQIVNDFQKGDIAEGYSVSREKKESFPLTVTSAQKNPTAFYLCASTDSGTGLNEQFFGPGTRLTVL.